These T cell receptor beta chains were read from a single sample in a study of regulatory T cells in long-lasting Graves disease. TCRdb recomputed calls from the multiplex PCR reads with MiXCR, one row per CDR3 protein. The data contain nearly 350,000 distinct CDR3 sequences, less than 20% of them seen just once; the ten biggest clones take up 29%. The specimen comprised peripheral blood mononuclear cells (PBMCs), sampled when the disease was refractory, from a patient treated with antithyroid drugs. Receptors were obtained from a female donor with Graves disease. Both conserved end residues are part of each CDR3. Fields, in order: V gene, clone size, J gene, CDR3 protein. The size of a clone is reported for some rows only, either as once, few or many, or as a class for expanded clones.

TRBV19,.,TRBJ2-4,CASSIFLQGGGTKNIQYF
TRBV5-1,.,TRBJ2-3,CASSLDGTTDTQYF
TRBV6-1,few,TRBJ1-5,CASSVQGLGNQPQHF
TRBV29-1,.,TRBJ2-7,CSVEDRDSYEQYF
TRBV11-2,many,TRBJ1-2,CASSLGGQGREGYTF
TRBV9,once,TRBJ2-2,CASSPRGEDGELFF
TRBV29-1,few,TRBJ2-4,CSGLAGGSDIQYF
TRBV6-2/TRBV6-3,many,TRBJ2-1,CASSRRGSGNEQFF
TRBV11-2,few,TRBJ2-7,CASSRALSYEQYF
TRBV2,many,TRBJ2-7,CASKIEGLATSYEQYF
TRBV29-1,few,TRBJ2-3,CSVEGQADTQYF
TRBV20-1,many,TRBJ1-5,CSARAQGRGNQPQHF
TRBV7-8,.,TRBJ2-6,CASNPTRVPGANVLTF
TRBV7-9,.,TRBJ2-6,CASSLDYRNSGANVLTF
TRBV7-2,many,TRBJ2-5,CASSPGLADRQETQYF
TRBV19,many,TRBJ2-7,CASSIGGGSGEQYF
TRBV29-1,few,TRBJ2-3,CSVDDRGLGTQYF
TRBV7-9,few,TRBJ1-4,CASSLDLGEKLFF
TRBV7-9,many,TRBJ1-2,CASSLSAGANYGYTF
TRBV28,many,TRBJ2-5,CASSLGRGLEETQYF